What follows is one T cell receptor beta chain and its context. The data belong to a study of blood T cell repertoires in COVID-19. Here immunoSEQ multiplex PCR was the method, and the copy in TCRdb shows in-frame clones only, minus some. The profile covers some 350,000 clones, with around 80% appearing a single time and 2.5% to 3% taken by the ten largest. The length of the CDR3 is 15 residues. Germline values: CDR1 MNHEY, CDR2 SMNVEV (reference sequence). Trimming pared 0 bases from V and 2 bases from J, leaving 10 bases between. The clonotype was recovered from a young man with active or convalescent COVID-19. Sequencing used peripheral blood. V usage is TRBV27 and J usage is TRBJ2-5; unclear D gene. The CDR3 loop is CASSLSRRAQETQYF. In DNA form, the CDR3 reads TGTGCCAGCAGTTTATCGCGGCGAGCTCAAGAGACCCAGTACTTC.